Listed here are 17 T cell receptor beta chains from one sample, sequenced in a study of beta chain features in type 1 diabetes. The authors reverse transcribed all of the isolated RNA, so sequencing captured expressed TCRB transcripts. Repertoires were generated with immunoSEQ multiplex PCR, while TCRdb's copy carries only in-frame clones and drops some. The profile shows about 340,000 clones, around 7.6% of them singletons. The specimen sequenced was central memory CD4+ T cells from blood. These receptors came from a woman aged 18-29 years in good health.

The chain employs TRBV18 and TRBJ1-1, with D possibly matching TRBD1 (6 bases). Trimming cost V 5 bases and J 1 base, with 14 bases left between them. The CDR3 sequence is 15 residues long. CDR1 is KGHSH, CDR2 LQKENI, per germline. The CDR3 coding sequence is TGTGCCAGCTCATGGAGGACAGCGACGAACACTGAAGCTTTCTTT. It is translated as CASSWRTATNTEAFF.

The chain has TRBV27 and TRBJ1-5, with 8 bases fitting TRBD1. The CDR3 is 17 amino acids. Per germline, CDR1 MNHEY and CDR2 SMNVEV (reference sequence). Trimming took 4 bases from V and 6 from J; bases not matched to a gene: 14. For the CDR3, the DNA is TGTGCCAGCAGTTACACCATTACAGGGGGAAGGTGTCAGCCCCAGCATTTT. It specifies CASSYTITGGRCQPQHF.

CDR3 amino acids: CASSLVPPGTGSSETQYF. The CDR3 bases are TGCGCCAGCAGCTTGGTTCCACCTGGGACAGGGTCATCAGAGACCCAGTACTTC. The chain has TRBV5-1 and TRBJ2-5; TRBD1 matches at 9 bases. Germline values: CDR1 SGHRS, CDR2 YFSETQ. With V trimmed by 0 bases and J by 4 bases, 13 bases remained unmatched. There are 18 residues in the CDR3.

This clone occurred a few times. This may be a read error: a much more frequent sequence differs by one nucleotide. This rearrangement joins TRBV11-1 to TRBJ2-1; 10 bases agree with TRBD2. Germline lookup yields CDR1 SGHAT and CDR2 FQDESV (reference sequence). V trimming: 1 base; J trimming: 5 bases; junction bases outside the gene matches: 2. The CDR3 runs 15 residues. The CDR3 region is CASSLGTSGNNEQFF. The CDR3 DNA reads as TGTGCCAGCAGCTTAGGGACTAGCGGCAACAATGAGCAGTTCTTC.

V gene TRBV6-1 combines with J gene TRBJ2-7; 11 bases are shared with TRBD1. The V segment lost 6 bases and the J segment 7 bases; nucleotides outside the gene matches: 8. CDR3 size: 14 residues. The germline CDR1 and CDR2 sequences are MNHNS and SASEGT. The CDR3 sequence: CASSLGQGEYEQYF. For the CDR3, the DNA is TGTGCCAGCAGCCTGGGACAGGGGGAGTATGAGCAGTACTTC.

The chain carries TRBV7-2 and TRBJ1-1; TRBD1 might be the D (5 bases). The CDR3 sequence is 15 residues long. Per the germline V gene, CDR1 is SGHTA and CDR2 is FQGNSA. Trimming removed 4 bases from V and 0 bases from J, with 12 bases in between. CDR3 DNA: TGTGCCAGCAGCTCAGGAGGGGCTCTGAACACTGAAGCTTTCTTT. Translating gives CASSSGGALNTEAFF.

This clone came up a few times. The V gene is TRBV28, the J gene TRBJ2-3; 7 positions agree with TRBD2. CDR3 length equals 17 residues. V lost 4 bases to trimming and J lost 0 bases; unmatched junction nucleotides: 10. Looked up from germline, CDR1 is MDHEN and CDR2 is SYDVKM. CDR3 sequence reads: CASSSGGTTPSTDTQYF. The CDR3 DNA follows: TGTGCCAGCAGTTCCGGAGGGACTACACCGAGCACAGATACGCAGTATTTT.

This clone was seen more than once but under ten times. This chain links TRBV29-1 with TRBJ2-3; the D gene is possibly TRBD1 (6 bases). CDR1 SQVTM and CDR2 ANQGSEA come from the germline V gene. There are 12 residues in the CDR3. With 4 bases removed from V and 7 bases from J, the gap between germline ends came to 12 bases. The CDR3 region is CSVAQGTYTQYF. CDR3 nucleotides: TGCAGCGTTGCCCAGGGGACCTATACGCAGTATTTT.

This clone was detected only a few times. The V call is TRBV11-2, the J call TRBJ1-1; 8 bases line up with TRBD1. CDR1 and CDR2 (germline): SGHAT, FQNNGV. CDR3 size: 14 residues. The junction had 4 bases not matched to a gene; V was cut back by 5 bases and J by 2 bases. The CDR3 sequence is CASSPGQANTEAFF. CDR3 nucleotide sequence: TGTGCCAGCAGCCCGGGACAGGCCAACACTGAAGCTTTCTTT.

The table lists this clone with many counts. The V and J genes are TRBV21-1 and TRBJ2-1; TRBD1, the table's D call, lacks a check against the DNA. TRBV21-1 is given as a pseudogene. This CDR3 has 16 residues. The CDR3 sequence: CASSKQAAGVYNEQFF. The CDR3 region has the DNA TGTGCCAGCAGCAAACAGGCGGCAGGGGTGTACAATGAGCAGTTCTTC.

In this sample, this clone turned up a few times. The genes are TRBV18 and TRBJ2-1, with D uncertain. Germline V gene lookup returns CDR1 KGHSH and CDR2 LQKENI. The CDR3 has 15 residues. V gave up 0 bases and J gave up 2 bases, with 8 bases separating them. In DNA form, the CDR3 reads TGTGCCAGCTCACCACCGGGCGAACCCTACAATGAGCAGTTCTTC. Translated: CASSPPGEPYNEQFF.

This clone was counted only a few times. The chain uses TRBV19 and TRBJ2-1; 9 nucleotides agree with TRBD2. The junction had 3 bases not matched to a gene; V was cut back by 2 bases and J by 7 bases. Germline-derived CDR1 and CDR2 are LNHDA and SQIVND (reference sequence). CDR3 length: 14 residues. The CDR3 DNA reads as TGTGCCAGTAGTATATCGGGACTAGCTAATGAGCAGTTCTTC. Amino acid sequence: CASSISGLANEQFF.

This rearrangement joins TRBV5-6 to TRBJ1-1; D perhaps matches TRBD1 (6 bases). Trimming cost V 5 bases and J 3 bases, with 17 bases left between them. CDR3 size: 15 residues. CDR1 and CDR2 (germline): SGHDT, YYEEEE. The DNA of the CDR3 is TGTGCCAGCAGACTGATCGACAGGATAGACACTGAAGCTTTCTTT. Its protein is CASRLIDRIDTEAFF.

This clone has just a few counts. The rearrangement uses TRBV18 and TRBJ2-3, with TRBD1 matching 7 bases. J gave up 4 bases and V 8 bases, and 12 bases lay outside the gene matches. CDR1 is KGHSH, CDR2 LQKENI, per germline. The CDR3 covers 15 residues. The chain's CDR3 is CASGRTGTKADTQYF. The CDR3 coding sequence is TGTGCCAGCGGCCGGACAGGAACAAAGGCAGATACGCAGTATTTT. The variable domain in full, completed from reference TRBV18 and TRBJ2-3, reads NAGVMQNPRHLVRRRGQEARLRCSPMKGHSHVYWYRQLPEEGLKFMVYLQKENIIDESGMPKERFSAEFPKEGPSILRIQQVVRGDSAAYFCASGRTGTKADTQYFGPGTRLTVL.

The sample holds a few counts of this clone. The chain recombines TRBV9 with TRBJ2-6, with 7 bases fitting TRBD2. CDR1 SGDLS and CDR2 YYNGEE come from the germline V gene. CDR3 length equals 16 residues. V gave up 0 bases and J gave up 2 bases; unmatched junction bases: 2. CDR3 DNA sequence: TGTGCCAGCAGCGTAGGGGCGGGAGCTGGGGCCAACGTCCTGACTTTC. This translates into CASSVGAGAGANVLTF.

This clone has a count of ten or more. CDR3 protein: CATSRDKSVSTEAFF. Here the CDR3 DNA reads TGTGCCACCAGCAGAGATAAGTCCGTTTCCACTGAAGCTTTCTTT. The chain employs TRBV15 and TRBJ1-1; D gene uncertain. Germline CDR1 LNHNV, CDR2 YYDKDF (reference sequence). Trimming shortened V by 0 bases and J by 4 bases, and 12 bases separated the two germline ends. The CDR3 sequence is 15 residues long.

As to this clone: This specimen includes other DNA sequences encoding the same CDR3. The chain couples TRBV18 to TRBJ2-3; no clear D gene. Germline-derived CDR1 and CDR2 are KGHSH and LQKENI. Trimming left V 3 bases short and J 5 bases short, with 6 bases between. The CDR3 has 12 residues. In DNA form, the CDR3 reads TGTGCCAGCTCACCGAACTTAGATACGCAGTATTTT. Residues: CASSPNLDTQYF.